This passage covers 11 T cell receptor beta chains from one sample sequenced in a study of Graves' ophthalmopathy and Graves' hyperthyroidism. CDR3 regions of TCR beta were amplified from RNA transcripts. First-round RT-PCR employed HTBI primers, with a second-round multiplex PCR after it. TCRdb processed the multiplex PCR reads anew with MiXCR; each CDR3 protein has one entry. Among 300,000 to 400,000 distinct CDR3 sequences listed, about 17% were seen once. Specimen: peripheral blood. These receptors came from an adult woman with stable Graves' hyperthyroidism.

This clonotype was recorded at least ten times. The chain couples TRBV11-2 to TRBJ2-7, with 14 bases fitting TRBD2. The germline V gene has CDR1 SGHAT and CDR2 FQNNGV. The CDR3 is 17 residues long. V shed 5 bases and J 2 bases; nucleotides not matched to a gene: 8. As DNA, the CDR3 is TGTGCCAGCAGCGCCCCCGGGACTAGCGGGAGCCCCTACGAGCAGTACTTC. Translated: CASSAPGTSGSPYEQYF.

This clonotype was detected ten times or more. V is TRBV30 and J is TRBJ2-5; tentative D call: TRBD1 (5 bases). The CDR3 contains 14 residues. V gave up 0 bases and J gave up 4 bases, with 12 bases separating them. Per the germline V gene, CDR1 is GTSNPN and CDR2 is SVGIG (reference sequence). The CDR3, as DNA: TGTGCCTGGAGTGTACTGGGGCGGCGAGAGACCCAGTACTTC. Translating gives CAWSVLGRRETQYF.

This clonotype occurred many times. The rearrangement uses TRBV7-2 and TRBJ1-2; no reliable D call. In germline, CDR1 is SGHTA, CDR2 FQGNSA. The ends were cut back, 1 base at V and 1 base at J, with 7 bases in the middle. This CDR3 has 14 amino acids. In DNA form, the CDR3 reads TGTGCCAGCAGCTTAGACGGTCATAACTATGGCTACACCTTC. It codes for CASSLDGHNYGYTF.

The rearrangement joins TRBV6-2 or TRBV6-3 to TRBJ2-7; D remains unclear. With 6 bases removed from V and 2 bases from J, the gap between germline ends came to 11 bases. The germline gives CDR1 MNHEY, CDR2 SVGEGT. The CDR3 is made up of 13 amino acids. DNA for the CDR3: TGTGCCAGCAGCCATCCCTCTACCTACGAGCAGTACTTC. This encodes CASSHPSTYEQYF.

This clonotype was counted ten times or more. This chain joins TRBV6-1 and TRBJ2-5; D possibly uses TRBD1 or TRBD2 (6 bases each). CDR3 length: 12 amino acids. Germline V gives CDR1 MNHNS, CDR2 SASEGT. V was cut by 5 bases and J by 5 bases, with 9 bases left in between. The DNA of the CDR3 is TGTGCCAGCAGTAGGAGGGGGGAGACCCAGTACTTC. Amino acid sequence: CASSRRGETQYF.

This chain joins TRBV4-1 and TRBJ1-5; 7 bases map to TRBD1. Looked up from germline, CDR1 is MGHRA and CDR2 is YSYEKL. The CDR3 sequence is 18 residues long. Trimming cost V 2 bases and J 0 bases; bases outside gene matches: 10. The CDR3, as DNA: TGCGCCAGCAGCCAAAAGTGGGACAGTGACTTTAGCAATCAGCCCCAGCATTTT. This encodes CASSQKWDSDFSNQPQHF.

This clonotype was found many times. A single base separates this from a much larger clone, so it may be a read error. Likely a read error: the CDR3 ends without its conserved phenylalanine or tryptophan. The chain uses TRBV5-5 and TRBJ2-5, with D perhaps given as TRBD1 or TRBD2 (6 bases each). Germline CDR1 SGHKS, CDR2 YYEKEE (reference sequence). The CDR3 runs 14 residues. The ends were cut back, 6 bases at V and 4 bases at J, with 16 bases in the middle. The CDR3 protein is CASIHRGAIETQYS. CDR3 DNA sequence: TGTGCCAGCATCCATAGGGGGGCCATAGAGACCCAGTACTCC.

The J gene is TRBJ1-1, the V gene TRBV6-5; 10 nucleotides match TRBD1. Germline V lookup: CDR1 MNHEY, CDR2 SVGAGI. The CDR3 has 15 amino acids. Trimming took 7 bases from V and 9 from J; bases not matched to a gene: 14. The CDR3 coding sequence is TGTGCCAGCACTTATCGCCCGGGACAGGGGTTGAAAGCTTTCTTT. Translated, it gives CASTYRPGQGLKAFF.

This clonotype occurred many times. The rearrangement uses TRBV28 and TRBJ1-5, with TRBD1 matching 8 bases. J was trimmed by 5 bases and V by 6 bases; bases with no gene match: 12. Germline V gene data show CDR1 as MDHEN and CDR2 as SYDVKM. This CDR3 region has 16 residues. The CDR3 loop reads CASRPTTGGRYQPQHF. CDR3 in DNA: TGTGCCAGCAGGCCTACAACAGGGGGGAGATATCAGCCCCAGCATTTT.

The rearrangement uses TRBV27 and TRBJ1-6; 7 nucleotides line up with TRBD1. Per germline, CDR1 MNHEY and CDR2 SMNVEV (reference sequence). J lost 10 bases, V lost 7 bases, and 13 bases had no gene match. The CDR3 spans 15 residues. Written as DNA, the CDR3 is TGTGCCAGCAAGAAAGACAGGGAAGTCCGCTCACCCCTCCACTTT. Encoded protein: CASKKDREVRSPLHF.

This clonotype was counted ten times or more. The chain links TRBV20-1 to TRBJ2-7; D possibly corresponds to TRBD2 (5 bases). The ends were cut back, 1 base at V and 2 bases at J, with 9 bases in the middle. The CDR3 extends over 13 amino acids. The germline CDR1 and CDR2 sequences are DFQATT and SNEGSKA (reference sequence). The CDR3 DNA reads TGCAGTGCTAGAGGCGGGTTACCCTACGAGCAGTACTTC. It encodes CSARGGLPYEQYF.